This TCR beta chain appears in the sequencing data of a study of cytomegalovirus exposure and HLA in healthy donors (dated by TCRdb to about 2017). Looking at the study overall: An earlier analysis of some 600 of the donors reported 276 Gb of sequence data and 117 million unique TCR beta sequences obtained from about 200 million T cells. Approximately 310 gigabases of sequencing data and approximately 85 million unique TCR sequences were included in an early release covering about 620 HLA-typed donors. Of the roughly 390 genotyped donors, 65% to 90% fell in the genetic ancestry cluster associated with self-reported Caucasian donors. The study aimed to test whether cataloging public T cell receptors could reveal signatures of past pathogen exposure. Using immunosequencing, the study profiled T cell repertoires from some 670 subjects and related those repertoires to cytomegalovirus serostatus. A separate validation cohort of more than 100 different subjects was used in addition to the 666-subject first cohort. The study combined high-throughput TCR immunosequencing, statistical association of individual TCRs with disease status, and machine learning to predict cytomegalovirus infection status. In a later analysis, previously published TCR beta repertoires from 600 to 850 donors were re-analyzed and high-resolution HLA genotyping was added so that TCR occurrence patterns could be studied. The later analysis used no new phenotypic data to find candidate immune exposures, relying instead on TCR beta sequences and their occurrence across donors. In an earlier analysis of several hundred of the donors, high-throughput TCR beta sequencing was used to judge whether each TCR beta V gene segment behaved as functional or pseudogenic. Alongside the repertoire data, information on donor age, sex, ethnicity and CMV serostatus was compiled. A later genetic analysis took genome-wide SNP genotypes for about 65% of the 666 donors and used that subset as a discovery cohort. Every repertoire in the discovery cohort had been generated on one and the same sequencing platform. HLA typing included class I and class II loci at four-digit resolution. The number of typed donors differed by locus: about 629-630 for A, B, C, DRB1 and DQB1; some 500 for DQA1; about 600 for DPA1; and roughly 470 for DPB1. Several DR-DQ haplotypes were treated as single units for association and clustering because of strong linkage in the cohort. Among 300 to 500 genotyped donors of the cohort, an average of about 220,000 unique TCR beta nucleotide sequences was sequenced per donor, of which about 18% were non-productive.

A word on this clone: Its binding antigen is unknown. No base quality values were provided; no much bigger clone lies one nucleotide off. The sample carries other DNA sequences with the same CDR3.

What the authors observed across the whole study: In a later analysis, most CMV-associated TCR beta chains were found to appear HLA-restricted, with HLA associations seemingly driven largely by CMV exposure. A later analysis associated 17,000 or so TCR beta sequences with specific HLA alleles at a false discovery rate of 0.05. The earlier analysis of approximately 560 of the donors excluded around 17 rarely observed V segments, including chromosome 9 orphons, because counts were too low. A further reported finding was that TCR beta sequences accurately predicted the HLA-A and HLA-B alleles for most subjects in the first cohort. According to a later genetic analysis, donors in an Asian-associated ancestry cluster had fewer N-insertions in productive TCRs than the roughly 700-donor mean. The only immune exposure information available for the cohort was CMV serostatus. Linkage disequilibrium might explain the correlated functional status among segregating V segments, but an unknown experimental factor could not be excluded. The authors suggested that the approach could potentially be extended to other disease states and immunological phenotypes. In a later analysis, TCR association rates were found to vary across HLA loci, with the most associated TCRs seen for DRB1 alleles and the fewest for HLA-C alleles. A later analysis found that HLA-associated TCR beta chains were more clonally expanded and had lower generation probabilities than equally common non-associated chains. Some IMGT-functional V segments, including TRBV6-2 and TRBV6-3, could not be distinguished by the 87-base-pair reads and were therefore excluded. A total of 150 or so TCR beta chains were listed by the study as associated with cytomegalovirus. An earlier analysis of around 600 of the donors showed that most TCR beta V segments appeared in productive rearrangements either about 90% or about 30% of the time, which broadly matched IMGT annotations. Across donors, most TCR sequences were observed very rarely, whereas some public TCRs were present in many individuals. Roughly uniform sequencing depth across donors was assumed in presence/absence analyses, although this assumption may not hold. A few of the identified cytomegalovirus-associated TCR beta chains were confirmed in vitro to be specific for cytomegalovirus antigens. A cluster of highly shared sequence variants was judged likely to represent a technical artifact of the sequencing pipeline. When HLA alleles, especially DR and DQ, strongly co-occurred, TCR associations were difficult to assign to individual alleles. Because HLA typing was unavailable for some donors at each locus, only the typed subset was used in association tests. In both the original and validation cohorts, the classifier was reported to diagnose cytomegalovirus status with high specificity and sensitivity. This cohort had only TCR beta chains sequenced, and the lack of alpha or paired-chain data limited which features could be detected. V-gene and J-gene trimming of TCR beta chains was associated with a missense DCLRE1C variant in a later genetic analysis, and the association was replicated in an independent cohort. Several of the top co-occurrence clusters appeared to be linked to parvovirus B19, influenza, CMV and Epstein-Barr virus, according to a later analysis.

The method behind the library was the immunoSEQ multiplex PCR assay. The multiplex PCR relied on a mix of 60 forward primers for TCR Vbeta segments and 13 reverse primers for TCR Jbeta segments. The CDR3 region of rearranged TCR beta genes was amplified from genomic DNA by a multiplex PCR assay. The Illumina HiSeq System was used to sequence the amplified TCR beta libraries as 87-base-pair reads. On the authors' methods: Across the 700 or so repertoires, a later analysis counted approximately 83 million unique TCR beta chains, roughly 11 million of which were shared by at least two donors. A nearest-neighbor algorithm error-corrected the raw reads and collapsed the reads into unique sequences, merging closely related sequences to remove PCR and sequencing errors. CDR3 sequences were aligned to IMGT reference sequences to assign V, D and J gene segments. For a sequence to be retained, a match of at least six nucleotides to both a V gene segment and a J gene segment was required. Rearrangements were classified as productive when the CDR3 lacked stop codons and remained in frame with V and J, and all other rearrangements were classified as non-productive. Following IMGT convention, CDR3 was defined as the stretch from the second conserved V-encoded cysteine to the conserved J-encoded phenylalanine. The earlier analysis of approximately 590 of the donors excluded any sequence lacking an unambiguous match to a single V gene segment. In an earlier analysis of approximately 590 of the donors, V segments were called functional above 56.7% productive rearrangements and were called segregating when the between-donor standard deviation exceeded 5%. A statistical classification framework was built to diagnose cytomegalovirus status from the catalog of TCR beta chain sequences. In a later analysis, TCR nucleotide sequences were compared against IMGT/GENE-DB human TR gene sequences so that V and J genes could be assigned. The TCRdist pipeline was used in a later analysis to assign CDR3 sequences and most-parsimonious VDJ recombination scenarios. In a later analysis, each TCR beta chain was defined by its CDR3 amino acid sequence together with its V-gene family, and reads lacking a unique V-gene family were excluded. A later analysis removed 500 to 650 highly shared, low-generation-probability nucleotide sequences to deal with suspected cross-contamination and a sequencing artifact. For each public chain, a later analysis derived a clonal expansion index from normalized ranks of inferred template counts within each repertoire. A later analysis computed generation probabilities with a VDJ recombination model fitted to out-of-frame rearrangements, and checked the results against IGoR. A later analysis scored TCR-TCR, TCR-HLA and TCR-CMV co-occurrence with hypergeometric tests, applying a repertoire-size bias correction to TCR pairs. In a later analysis, false discovery rates were estimated by permuting HLA or CMV assignments 20 times. A later analysis grouped co-occurring TCRs with DBSCAN, adding TCRdist sequence similarity when clustering within HLA-allele-positive subsets. Repertoires with fewer than 30,000 or more than 120,000 public chains were left out of co-occurrence clustering, as were about 5 repertoires with anomalous nucleotide sharing. TCRdb limited this immuneACCESS table to in-frame rearrangements with V and J called. A share of clones is missing; checked studies link under half to unresolved V genes, and the rest is unexplained. V, J and clone size are taken as reported in that table, and D and trimming were inferred from the DNA itself. The sample table lists roughly 290,000 clones, roughly 80% of them with a count of one. The biggest ten clones account for 0.3% to 0.35% of the sample.

CDR1 and CDR2 (MNHNS, SASEGT) derive from the germline V gene. Trimming costs V 1 base and J 0 bases, and their ends lie 10 bases apart. The CDR3 contains 15 residues, cysteine and phenylalanine counted. The kept DNA is CDR3 alone, 45 bases in frame from the first base. The cohort comprised 550 to 700 healthy bone marrow donors. All cohort members were sampled while nominally healthy, although unrecorded immune exposures were likely present. The donor tested CMV seronegative, placing the donor among the approximately 360 seronegative members of the cohort. A peripheral blood sample was provided by each donor, and peripheral blood mononuclear cells were used for TCR beta sequencing. Genomic DNA extraction from the blood cell samples was performed with the Qiagen DNeasy Blood Extraction Kit.

This clonotype was sampled from a girl aged 2-10 years in good health and CMV-seronegative. The sequence is built from TRBV6-1 and TRBJ2-7, with no reliable assignment of the D segment. The sample taken for sequencing was PBMCs. The CDR3 reads CASSEGSTGSYEQYF. In nucleotide form, the sequence is TGTGCCAGCAGTGAAGGATCGACTGGCTCCTACGAGCAGTACTTC.